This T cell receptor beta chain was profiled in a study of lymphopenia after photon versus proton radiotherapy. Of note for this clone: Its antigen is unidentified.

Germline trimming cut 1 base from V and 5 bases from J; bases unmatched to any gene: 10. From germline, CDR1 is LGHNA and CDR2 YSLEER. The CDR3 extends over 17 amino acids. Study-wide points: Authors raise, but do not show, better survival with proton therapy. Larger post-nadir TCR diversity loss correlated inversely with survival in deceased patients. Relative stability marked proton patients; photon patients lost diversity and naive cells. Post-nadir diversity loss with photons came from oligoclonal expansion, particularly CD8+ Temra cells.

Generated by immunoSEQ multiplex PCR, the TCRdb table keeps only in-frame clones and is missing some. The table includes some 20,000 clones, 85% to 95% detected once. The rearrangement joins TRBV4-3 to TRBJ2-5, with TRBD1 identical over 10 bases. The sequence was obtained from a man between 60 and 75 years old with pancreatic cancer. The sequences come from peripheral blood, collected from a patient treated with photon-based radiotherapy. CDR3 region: CASSQGSGTGVRETQYF. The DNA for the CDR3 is TGCGCCAGCAGCCAAGGGTCCGGGACAGGGGTAAGGGAGACCCAGTACTTC.